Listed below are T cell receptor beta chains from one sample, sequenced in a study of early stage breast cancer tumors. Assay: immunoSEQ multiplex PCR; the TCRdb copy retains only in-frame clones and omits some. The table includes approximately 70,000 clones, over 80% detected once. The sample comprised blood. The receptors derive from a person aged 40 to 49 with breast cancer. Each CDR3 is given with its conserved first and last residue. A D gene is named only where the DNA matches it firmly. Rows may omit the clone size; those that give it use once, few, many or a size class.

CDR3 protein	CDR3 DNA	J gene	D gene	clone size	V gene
CASSGDGFFSGNTIYF	TGCGCCAGCAGCGGGGACGGTTTCTTCTCTGGAAACACCATATATTTT	TRBJ1-3	NA	few	TRBV4-1
CASSQRTDYEQYF	TGTGCCAGCAGCCAAAGGACAGACTACGAGCAGTACTTC	TRBJ2-7	NA	NA	TRBV11-3
CASSPGYRANTEAFF	TGTGCCAGCAGCCCCGGCTACAGGGCGAACACTGAAGCTTTCTTT	TRBJ1-1	NA	NA	TRBV11-2
CAWILVRGDLGTEAFF	TGTGCCTGGATACTGGTCAGGGGGGACCTGGGCACTGAAGCTTTCTTT	TRBJ1-1	TRBD1	few	TRBV30
CASSGQGDSYEQYF	TGTGCCAGCAGTGGACAGGGGGACTCCTACGAGCAGTACTTC	TRBJ2-7	TRBD1	NA	TRBV6-6
CASSPGVAGWGQFF	TGTGCCAGCAGCCCCGGAGTAGCGGGCTGGGGGCAGTTCTTC	TRBJ2-1	TRBD2	once	TRBV5-6
CASSPGLVDWFF	TGCGCCAGCAGCCCCGGACTAGTCGATTGGTTCTTC	TRBJ2-1	TRBD2	NA	TRBV10-2
CASSLSVFTGELFF	TGTGCCAGCAGCTTATCGGTCTTCACCGGGGAGCTGTTTTTT	TRBJ2-2	NA	NA	TRBV7-9
CASSANIAGGPHEQYF	TGTGCCAGCAGTGCCAACATAGCGGGAGGGCCGCACGAGCAGTACTTC	TRBJ2-7	TRBD2	few	TRBV2
CASSPFDRNYGYTF	TGTGCCAGCTCACCGTTCGACAGGAACTATGGCTACACCTTC	TRBJ1-2	NA	NA	TRBV18
CASSPGTSGRRYEQYF	TGTGCCAGCTCACCCGGGACTAGCGGGAGGAGGTACGAGCAGTACTTC	TRBJ2-7	TRBD2	NA	TRBV18
CASGPLGSTEQYF	TGTGCTAGTGGTCCCCTCGGTTCAACCGAGCAGTACTTC	TRBJ2-7	NA	NA	TRBV12-5
CASSLFERDSNEQFF	TGTGCCAGCAGCTTGTTCGAGCGGGATAGCAATGAGCAGTTCTTC	TRBJ2-1	TRBD2	few	TRBV5-4
CASRSLGQGPGELFF	TGTGCCAGCAGGAGTCTGGGACAGGGCCCCGGGGAGCTGTTTTTT	TRBJ2-2	TRBD1	NA	TRBV27
CASSLGESYEQFF	TGTGCCAGCAGCCTCGGGGAGAGCTATGAGCAGTTCTTC	TRBJ2-1	NA	NA	TRBV11-3
CASSLRSGGYNEQFF	TGTGCCAGCAGCTTAAGGTCCGGCGGATACAATGAGCAGTTCTTC	TRBJ2-1	NA	NA	TRBV7-6
CASSTHEDEQFF	TGTGCCAGCAGTACCCACGAAGATGAGCAGTTCTTC	TRBJ2-1	NA	NA	TRBV6-6
CASSPSPSDLKTIYF	TGTGCCAGCTCACCATCTCCGTCGGACCTAAAGACCATATATTTT	TRBJ1-3	NA	NA	TRBV18
CASSENGVLGQPQHF	TGTGCCAGCAGTGAAAATGGGGTTCTAGGTCAGCCCCAGCATTTT	TRBJ1-5	NA	NA	TRBV6-1
CASKLDNEQFF	TGTGCCAGCAAATTAGACAATGAGCAGTTCTTC	TRBJ2-1	NA	NA	TRBV7-9